This TCR beta chain was sequenced during a study of T cell clonality in common variable immunodeficiency. There are a few counts of this clone. Its antigen is not identified. Read data end 3 residues before the CDR3 end; the end is taken from the germline J gene. V lost 8 bases, J lost 7 bases, and 8 bases stayed unmatched. This CDR3 has 13 amino acids. Germline CDR1 and CDR2: SGHTA and FQGNSA. Libraries were prepared by immunoSEQ multiplex PCR; TCRdb keeps only in-frame clonotypes and omits some of them. The sample is made up of approximately 81,000 clones, none counted only once. Study-wide points: Reportedly, TCR beta sequences from common variable immunodeficiency showed fewer deletions and N-nucleotide insertions.

Sequencing was carried out using peripheral blood mononuclear cells. The clonotype was recovered from a person aged 18 to 70 in good health. The chain is built from TRBV7-2 and TRBJ1-5; TRBD1 matches at 7 bases. CDR3 loop: CASGSRGQQPQHF. Incomplete CDR3 DNA: TGTGCCAGCGGAAGTAGGGGGCAACAGCCC.